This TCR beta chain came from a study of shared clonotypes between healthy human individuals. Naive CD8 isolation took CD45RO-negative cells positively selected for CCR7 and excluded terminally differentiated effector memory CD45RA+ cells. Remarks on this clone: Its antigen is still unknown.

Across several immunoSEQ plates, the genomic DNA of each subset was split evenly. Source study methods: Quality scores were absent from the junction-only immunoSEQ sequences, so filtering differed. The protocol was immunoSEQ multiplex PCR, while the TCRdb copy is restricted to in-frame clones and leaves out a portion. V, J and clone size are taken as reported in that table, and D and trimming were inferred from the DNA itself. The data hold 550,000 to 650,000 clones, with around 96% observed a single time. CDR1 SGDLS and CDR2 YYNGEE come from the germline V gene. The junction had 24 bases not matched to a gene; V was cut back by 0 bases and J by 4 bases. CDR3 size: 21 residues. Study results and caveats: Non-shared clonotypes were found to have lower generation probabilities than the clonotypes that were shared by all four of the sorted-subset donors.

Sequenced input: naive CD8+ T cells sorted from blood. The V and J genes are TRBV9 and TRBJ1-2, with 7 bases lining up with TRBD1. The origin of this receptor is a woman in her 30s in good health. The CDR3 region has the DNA TGTGCCAGCAGCGTAGAGCTCTTAAGGGGGCGCGCGGGATCTGGGTTCTATGGCTACACCTTC. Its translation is CASSVELLRGRAGSGFYGYTF.